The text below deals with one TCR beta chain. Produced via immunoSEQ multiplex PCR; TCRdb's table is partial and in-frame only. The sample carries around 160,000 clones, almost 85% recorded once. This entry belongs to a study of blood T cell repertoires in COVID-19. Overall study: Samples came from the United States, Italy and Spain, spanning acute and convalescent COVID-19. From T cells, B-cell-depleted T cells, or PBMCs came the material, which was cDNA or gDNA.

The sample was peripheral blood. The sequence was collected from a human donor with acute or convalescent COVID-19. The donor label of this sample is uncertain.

This CDR3 is CASRPPGQRVEYF. Here the CDR3 DNA reads TGTGCCAGTAGGCCTCCGGGACAACGAGTAGAGTACTTC. This rearrangement joins TRBV19 to TRBJ2-5; weak D call: TRBD1 (6 bases). The CDR3 runs to 13 residues. V shed 6 bases and J shed 12 bases, with 20 bases lying between them. Germline V gives CDR1 LNHDA, CDR2 SQIVND (reference sequence).